Listed here are 20 T cell receptor beta chains from one sample, sequenced in a study of graft-versus-host responses after intestinal transplantation. Using immunoSEQ multiplex PCR, the repertoire was profiled, and TCRdb retains in-frame clones only, with some absent. The sample has about 100,000 clones, around 90% seen once; the top ten hold about 16%. The material sequenced was PBMCs, taken about 440 days after intestinal transplant. These receptors were collected from a human patient who received an intestinal transplant, so some T cells may come from the graft donor.

The chain carries TRBV19 and TRBJ1-2, with 8 bases that match TRBD1. CDR1 is LNHDA, CDR2 SQIVND, per germline (reference sequence). CDR3 size: 14 residues. Germline trimming cut 6 bases from V and 6 bases from J; bases unmatched to any gene: 9. CDR3: CASSIDRGGDGYTF. CDR3 nucleotide sequence: TGTGCCAGTAGCATCGACAGGGGAGGAGATGGCTACACCTTC.

The genes are TRBV2 and TRBJ1-5; D is unresolved. Trimming took off 2 bases at V and 2 bases at J, with 4 bases between the two ends. The CDR3 consists of 13 residues. CDR1 SNHLY and CDR2 FYNNEI come from the germline V gene. In DNA form, the CDR3 reads TGTGCCAGCAGTGAATTTGGCAATCAGCCCCAGCATTTT. Translating gives CASSEFGNQPQHF.

The chain links TRBV5-4 to TRBJ2-3; 7 nucleotides agree with TRBD2. V dropped 4 bases and J dropped 6; count of bases not matched to a gene: 5. This CDR3 is built from 13 residues. From germline, CDR1 is SGHNT and CDR2 YYREEE (reference sequence). The CDR3 DNA reads TGTGCCAGCAGCCAAAAGGGAGGGGATACGCAGTATTTT. As protein: CASSQKGGDTQYF.

The gene calls are TRBV6-6 and TRBJ1-1; tentatively, D is TRBD1 (5 bases). Germline loops: CDR1 MNHNY, CDR2 SVGAGI (reference sequence). The CDR3 spans 14 residues. Between the trimmed V and J ends, which lost 6 bases and 3 bases, there was a span of 14 bases. The CDR3 reads CASRPPGRDTEAFF. The CDR3 DNA sequence: TGTGCCAGCAGACCCCCGGGACGGGACACTGAAGCTTTCTTT.

The chain couples TRBV5-6 to TRBJ1-1; no clear D gene. The germline V gene has CDR1 SGHDT and CDR2 YYEEEE. The CDR3 spans 13 residues. The germline V and J ends were trimmed by 2 bases and 5 bases, with 10 bases remaining between them. This CDR3 is CASSLGLGTEAFF. The CDR3 DNA follows: TGTGCCAGCAGCTTAGGGTTGGGGACTGAAGCTTTCTTT. Drawing the rest from reference TRBV5-6 and TRBJ1-1, the complete variable domain is DAGVTQSPTHLIKTRGQQVTLRCSPKSGHDTVSWYQQALGQGPQFIFQYYEEEERQRGNFPDRFSGHQFPNYSSELNVNALLLGDSALYLCASSLGLGTEAFFGQGTRLTVV.

J is TRBJ1-4 and V is TRBV18; TRBD1 agrees at 7 bases. Germline loops: CDR1 KGHSH, CDR2 LQKENI. CDR3 length: 15 residues. V lost 6 bases to trimming and J lost 3 bases; unmatched junction nucleotides: 7. CDR3 DNA: TGTGCCAGCTCCCCCCAGACAGGGCCTAATGAAAAACTGTTTTTT. Its protein product is CASSPQTGPNEKLFF.

The genes are TRBV20-1 and TRBJ1-2; no clear D gene. CDR3 length: 11 residues. The germline V and J ends were trimmed by 0 bases and 6 bases, with 5 bases remaining between them. The germline gives CDR1 DFQATT, CDR2 SNEGSKA (reference sequence). The CDR3 loop is CSAREGNGYTF. DNA of the CDR3: TGCAGTGCTAGAGAAGGGAATGGCTACACCTTC.

The V and J genes are TRBV5-5 and TRBJ1-2; D is undetermined. CDR1 and CDR2 (germline): SGHKS, YYEKEE (reference sequence). V was trimmed by 4 bases and J by 7 bases, leaving 20 bases between them. CDR3 length: 15 amino acids. The CDR3 sequence is CASSTEGSYRTGYTF. The CDR3 DNA reads TGTGCCAGCAGCACGGAGGGCTCATACCGGACTGGCTACACCTTC.

The chain employs TRBV15 and TRBJ1-4; D possibly corresponds to TRBD1 (5 bases). Trimming took 2 bases from V and 4 from J, leaving 11 bases between them. The CDR3 totals 15 residues. Germline V CDR1 and CDR2: LNHNV, YYDKDF (reference sequence). In DNA form, the CDR3 reads TGTGCCACCAGCAGATCACCCGACAGTAATGAAAAACTGTTTTTT. Translation gives CATSRSPDSNEKLFF. Full variable domain (rest looked up from reference TRBV15 and TRBJ1-4): DAMVIQNPRYQVTQFGKPVTLSCSQTLNHNVMYWYQQKSSQAPKLLFHYYDKDFNNEADTPDNFQSRRPNTSFCFLDIRSPGLGDTAMYLCATSRSPDSNEKLFFGSGTQLSVL.

V usage is TRBV5-6 and J usage is TRBJ2-5, with D tentatively TRBD1 (6 bases). The CDR3 length is 14 residues. Germline loops: CDR1 SGHDT, CDR2 YYEEEE. Trimming shortened V by 2 bases and J by 2 bases, and 10 bases separated the two germline ends. CDR3 sequence: CASSLRTVQETQYF. CDR3 DNA sequence: TGTGCCAGCAGCTTAAGGACAGTTCAAGAGACCCAGTACTTC.

The chain has TRBV19 and TRBJ2-7; tentatively, D is TRBD1 (6 bases). The germline V gene has CDR1 LNHDA and CDR2 SQIVND (reference sequence). V lost 3 bases, J lost 2 bases, and 11 bases lay in between. The CDR3 spans 14 residues. The CDR3, as DNA: TGTGCCAGTAGTATGTTGACAGGAACCTACGAGCAGTACTTC. This translates into CASSMLTGTYEQYF. The whole variable domain, remainder taken from reference TRBV19 and TRBJ2-7, is DGGITQSPKYLFRKEGQNVTLSCEQNLNHDAMYWYRQDPGQGLRLIYYSQIVNDFQKGDIAEGYSVSREKKESFPLTVTSAQKNPTAFYLCASSMLTGTYEQYFGPGTRLTVT.

This clone was detected a few times. V is TRBV27 and J is TRBJ1-1; no reliable D call. The CDR3 runs 17 residues. Germline CDR1 and CDR2: MNHEY and SMNVEV (reference sequence). The V end was cut by 6 bases, the J end by 4 bases, with 24 bases between. The CDR3 region has the DNA TGTGCCAGCAGGACCCTTGTGGGTCCCCTACCCAGCACTGAAGCTTTCTTT. Its protein product is CASRTLVGPLPSTEAFF.

This chain joins TRBV27 and TRBJ2-7, with D unclear. The CDR3 spans 15 residues. V was clipped by 3 bases and J by 1 base, with 13 bases between them. The V gene's germline CDR1 is MNHEY and CDR2 SMNVEV (reference sequence). CDR3 nucleotide sequence: TGTGCCAGCAGTTTGCGGCCTGTCTTTTCCTACGAGCAGTACTTC. The encoded protein is CASSLRPVFSYEQYF.

This clone is a singleton in its sample. This chain connects TRBV6-1 to TRBJ2-7; 7 bases map to TRBD1. There are 13 residues in the CDR3. The germline gives CDR1 MNHNS, CDR2 SASEGT. The V and J ends lost 4 bases and 5 bases, in that order; junction bases with no gene match: 5. CDR3 in amino acids: CASSVRQGDEQYF. DNA of the CDR3: TGTGCCAGCAGTGTGAGACAGGGAGACGAGCAGTACTTC.

V is TRBV2 and J is TRBJ2-5; 9 bases are shared with TRBD2. Germline CDR1 and CDR2: SNHLY and FYNNEI. Trimming at V came to 1 base and at J to 4 bases, leaving 4 bases not matched to a gene. The CDR3 loop spans 15 amino acids. CDR3 sequence (DNA): TGTGCCAGCAGTGAAGAAGCGGGGGGCGGAGAGACCCAGTACTTC. As protein: CASSEEAGGGETQYF.

This chain uses TRBV4-2 with TRBJ2-7, with 8 positions matching TRBD2. The CDR3 has 15 residues. Germline lookup yields CDR1 LGHNA and CDR2 YNFKEQ. Trimming removed 1 base from V and 1 base from J; junction bases left unmatched: 3. CDR3 DNA sequence: TGTGCCAGCAGCCAAGGGACTAGCTATTCCTACGAGCAGTACTTC. Translated: CASSQGTSYSYEQYF.

This clone was recorded only once. The J gene is TRBJ2-7, the V gene TRBV6-5; possibly TRBD2 for D (6 bases). The CDR3 length is 15 residues. CDR1 is MNHEY, CDR2 SVGAGI, per germline. V shed 4 bases and J shed 1 base, with 14 bases lying between them. In DNA form, the CDR3 reads TGTGCCAGCAGTTCCCGCTTTGGAGGGTCCTACGAGCAGTACTTC. Its protein is CASSSRFGGSYEQYF.

Remarks on this clone: One end of the junction varies from germline; a read error may be responsible. The gene calls are TRBV7-7 and TRBJ2-5; D uncertain. Per the germline V gene, CDR1 is SSHAT and CDR2 is FNYEAQ (reference sequence). The CDR3 has 12 amino acids. CDR3 sequence (DNA): TGTGCTAGCAGCTTAGTTCCCGGGACCCAGTACTTC. This translates into CASSLVPGTQYF.

The V and J genes are TRBV4-1 and TRBJ2-7; D is perhaps TRBD1 or TRBD2 (6 bases each). V lost 5 bases and J 5 bases, leaving 16 bases between the germline ends. This CDR3 contains 14 residues. CDR1 and CDR2 (germline): MGHRA, YSYEKL. CDR3 DNA: TGCGCCAGCAGCTCTTCGGGGGCTTCTGACGAGCAGTACTTC. Translating it yields CASSSSGASDEQYF.

The chain recombines TRBV7-6 with TRBJ2-7; 10 nucleotides line up with TRBD1. V trimming: 5 bases; J trimming: 3 bases; junction bases outside the gene matches: 4. CDR1 is SGHVS, CDR2 FNYEAQ, per germline. CDR3 length equals 14 residues. In DNA form, the CDR3 reads TGTGCCAGCAGCCCGGGACAGGGGCACTACGAGCAGTACTTC. This translates into CASSPGQGHYEQYF.